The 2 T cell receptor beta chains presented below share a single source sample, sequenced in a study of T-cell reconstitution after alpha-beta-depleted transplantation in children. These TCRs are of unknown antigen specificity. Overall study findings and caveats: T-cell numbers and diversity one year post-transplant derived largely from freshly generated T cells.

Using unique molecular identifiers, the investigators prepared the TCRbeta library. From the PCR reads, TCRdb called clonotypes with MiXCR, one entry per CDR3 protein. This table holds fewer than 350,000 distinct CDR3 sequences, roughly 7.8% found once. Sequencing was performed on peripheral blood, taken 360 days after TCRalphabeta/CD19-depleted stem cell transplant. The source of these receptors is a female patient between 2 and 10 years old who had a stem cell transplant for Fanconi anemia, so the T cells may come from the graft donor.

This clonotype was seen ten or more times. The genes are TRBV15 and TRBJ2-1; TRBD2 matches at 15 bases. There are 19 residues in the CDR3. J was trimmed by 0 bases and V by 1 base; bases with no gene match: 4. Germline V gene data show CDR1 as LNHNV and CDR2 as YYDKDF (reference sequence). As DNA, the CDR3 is TGTGCCACCAGCAGAGCCTCGGGACTAGCGGGAGGCTCCTACAATGAGCAGTTCTTC. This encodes CATSRASGLAGGSYNEQFF.

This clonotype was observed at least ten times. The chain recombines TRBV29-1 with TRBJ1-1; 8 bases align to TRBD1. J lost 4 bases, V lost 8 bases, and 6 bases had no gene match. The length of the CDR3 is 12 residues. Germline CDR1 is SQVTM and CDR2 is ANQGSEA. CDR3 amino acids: CSMGTGGTEAFF. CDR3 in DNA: TGCAGCATGGGCACAGGGGGCACTGAAGCTTTCTTT.